This is a list of T cell receptor beta chains from one sample in a study of blood T cell repertoires in COVID-19. The table came from immunoSEQ multiplex PCR; TCRdb's copy has only in-frame clones and leaves some out. The table shows around 68,000 clones, with over 85% occurring only once. The sample consisted of peripheral blood. The receptors originated from a man in his 70s with active COVID-19. Both conserved end residues are part of each CDR3. D genes are given only for firm matches. Clone size, where shown, is once, few, many, or a class for clones that have expanded.

NA	TRBV11-2	TRBJ2-7	TRBD1	CASSGEDRAYEQYF	TGTGCCAGCAGCGGGGAAGACAGGGCCTACGAGCAGTACTTC
NA	TRBV4-3	TRBJ1-1	NA	CASSQDGGSEAFF	TGCGCCAGCAGCCAAGATGGGGGCTCTGAAGCTTTCTTT
NA	TRBV19	TRBJ2-1	TRBD2	CASSGLAGGAYNEQFF	TGTGCCAGTAGTGGACTAGCGGGGGGCGCCTACAATGAGCAGTTCTTC
NA	TRBV11-3	TRBJ1-6	NA	CASSLDYSPYNSPLHF	TGTGCCAGCAGCTTAGATTACAGTCCATATAATTCACCCCTCCACTTT
NA	TRBV2	TRBJ2-3	NA	CASSDRGPGSTDTQYF	TGTGCCAGCAGTGATAGGGGCCCAGGGAGCACAGATACGCAGTATTTT
once	TRBV29-1	TRBJ1-3	NA	CSVEEAGFAGNTIYF	TGCAGCGTTGAAGAAGCCGGGTTTGCTGGAAACACCATATATTTT
NA	TRBV4-3	TRBJ2-1	NA	CASSQVTRADEQFF	TGCGCCAGCAGCCAAGTGACTAGAGCTGATGAGCAGTTCTTC
NA	TRBV5-4	TRBJ2-3	TRBD2	CASSPPGLAGGTDTQYF	TGTGCCAGCAGCCCTCCGGGACTAGCGGGGGGGACAGATACGCAGTATTTT
NA	TRBV2	TRBJ1-4	NA	CASSELRNAVF	TGTGCCAGCAGTGAATTGAGGAACGCGGTTTTT
NA	TRBV9	TRBJ1-4	TRBD1	CASSVAGTGRADEKLFF	TGTGCCAGCAGCGTAGCTGGGACAGGGAGGGCCGATGAAAAACTGTTTTTT
NA	TRBV11-2	TRBJ2-7	TRBD1	CASSFTGTGASEQYF	TGTGCCAGCAGCTTCACCGGGACAGGGGCCTCCGAGCAGTACTTC
NA	TRBV27	TRBJ1-1	TRBD1	CASSRAYRGSQAFF	TGTGCCAGCAGTAGGGCGTACAGGGGAAGTCAAGCTTTCTTT
once	TRBV10-3	TRBJ1-4	TRBD1	CAISSGTGGEKLFF	TGTGCCATCAGCTCCGGGACAGGGGGTGAAAAACTGTTTTTT
NA	TRBV6-2/TRBV6-3	TRBJ1-1	TRBD1	CASSYQDRGQAFF	TGTGCCAGCAGTTACCAGGACAGGGGGCAAGCTTTCTTT
NA	TRBV4-3	TRBJ1-1	NA	CASSQVRVNTEAFF	TGCGCCAGCAGCCAAGTGAGGGTGAACACTGAAGCTTTCTTT
NA	TRBV19	TRBJ2-5	NA	CASSIDTGVETQYF	TGTGCCAGTAGTATAGATACGGGTGTAGAGACCCAGTACTTC
NA	TRBV5-1	TRBJ2-1	NA	CASSLGAGTYNEQFF	TGCGCCAGCAGCTTGGGGGCAGGGACTTACAATGAGCAGTTCTTC
NA	TRBV11-3	TRBJ2-2	TRBD1	CASTGQVNTGELFF	TGTGCCAGCACGGGACAGGTGAACACCGGGGAGCTGTTTTTT
NA	TRBV7-9	TRBJ1-1	NA	CASSLGGLNTEAFF	TGTGCCAGCAGCTTAGGGGGGCTTAACACTGAAGCTTTCTTT
NA	TRBV4-3	TRBJ1-5	NA	CASSQAFRENQPQHF	TGCGCCAGCAGCCAAGCGTTCAGGGAAAATCAGCCCCAGCATTTT
NA	TRBV5-1	TRBJ2-7	TRBD1	CASSPGTGFDEQYF	TGCGCCAGCAGCCCCGGGACAGGGTTCGACGAGCAGTACTTC